This T cell receptor beta chain was captured in a study of spatial heterogeneity in lung cancer (dated by TCRdb to 2018 to 2020). Context from the whole study: Beta-chain transcripts were consistently detected in greater numbers than alpha-chain transcripts, which likely reflected higher beta-chain transcript abundance. In the raw uncorrected reads, each unique combination of TCR and UMI appeared more than ten times on average. Nonsynonymous mutation counts, determined by whole-exome sequencing of tumor tissue, were related to features of the TCR repertoire. At surgery, hundreds of tumor regions, around 64 matched nontumor lung samples and 56 PBMC samples were TCR-sequenced for both alpha and beta chains. TCR alpha and beta repertoires were quantitatively compared across multiple tumor regions, matched nontumor lung and blood in non-small cell lung cancer. A strong correlation was found between TCR transcript counts in tumor regions and a T cell transcriptional module score from matched bulk RNA-seq. Broad study findings and their caveats: The count of ubiquitous expanded TCRs correlated with the count of ubiquitous nonsynonymous mutations, and the count of regional expanded TCRs correlated with the count of regional nonsynonymous mutations. Additional single-cell paired TCR alpha and beta sequencing was considered necessary to confirm, at a functional level, the hypothesis that regional TCRs recognize regional mutations. Estimated TCR-seq coverage of tumor T cells was only about 7.4% for alpha chains and around 13% for beta chains. The number of expanded intratumoral alpha and beta TCRs correlated with the tumor nonsynonymous mutation count.

Library creation used 5' RACE. For sequencing, a NextSeq 500 was employed. In the TCR library protocol, a unique molecular identifier was attached to each TCR cDNA molecule so that PCR and sequencing errors could be corrected. Concerning the study's data processing: TCR identification, UMI-based error correction and CDR3 extraction were performed with Decombinator tools. TCRs above a frequency of 2 per 1,000, corresponding to the top 1% of the tumor frequency distribution, were defined as expanded. Expanded tumor TCRs were classed as regional if statistically deemed absent (corrected P<0.05) from at least one tumor region, otherwise ubiquitous. Renyi diversity was computed with the R vegan package after each repertoire had been subsampled 100 times to 5,000 TCRs. To build CDR3 similarity networks, amino acid triplet string-kernel similarity was used, and CDR3s were connected when their pairwise similarity was above 0.82. TCRdb trimmed public reads at Q25 via fastp, called clones via MiXCR and kept in-frame beta chains. Rows are combined by CDR3 protein, so each entry shows the most common genes and DNA. For this entry, the V and J calls and clone size follow TCRdb and not the study's own pipeline. This sample gives roughly 2,200 distinct CDR3 sequences in total; 20% to 25% of them show up just once. Of the sample, approximately 25% falls within the top ten clones.

From the cysteine through the phenylalanine, the CDR3 covers 13 amino acids. Of all the DNA, just the CDR3 is kept, 39 bases in frame from base 1. V sheds 4 bases and J sheds 2 bases, leaving 8 bases between their ends. The germline V gene sets CDR1 to MDHEN and CDR2 to SYDVKM. Relative to its sample, this clonotype is hyperexpanded (1% or more). The antigen it binds to is not known. No base quality information exists; no much larger clone differs at one position. Per the publication, the time point label means: sample taken at primary tumor resection. The donors were some 72 patients from the lung TRACERx cohort who had early-stage, untreated non-small cell lung cancer. Without any cell sorting, TCR sequencing was performed on whole RNA extracted either from tumor and nontumor lung tissue or from cryopreserved PBMC samples. Patients were selected for TCR sequencing only if sufficient RNA was available from at least two tumor regions. Before selection, tumor and adjacent nontumor lung specimens were reviewed by a lung pathologist.

This specimen was lung tumor tissue, taken at surgery. Here the chain combines TRBV28 and TRBJ1-1, with the D gene not clear enough to name. The sequence came from a male donor with early-stage non-small cell lung cancer. The CDR3 is CASSSVPNTEAFF. The bases read TGTGCCAGCAGTTCTGTTCCAAACACTGAAGCTTTCTTT.